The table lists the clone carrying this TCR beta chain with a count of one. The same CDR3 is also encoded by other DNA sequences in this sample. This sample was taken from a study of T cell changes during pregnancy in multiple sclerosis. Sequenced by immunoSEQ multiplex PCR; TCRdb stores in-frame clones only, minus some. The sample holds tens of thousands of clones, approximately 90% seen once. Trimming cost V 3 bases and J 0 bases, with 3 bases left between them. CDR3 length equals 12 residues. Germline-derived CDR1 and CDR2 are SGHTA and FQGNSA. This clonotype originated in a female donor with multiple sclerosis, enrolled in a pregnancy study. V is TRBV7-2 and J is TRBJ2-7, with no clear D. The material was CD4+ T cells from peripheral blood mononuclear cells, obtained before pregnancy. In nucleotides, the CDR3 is TGTGCCAGCAGCTTGAGCTCCTACGAGCAGTACTTC. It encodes CASSLSSYEQYF.